This T cell receptor (beta chain) is drawn from a study of T cell repertoires in cytomegalovirus infection. Study details: It can be stated that public TCR beta signatures indicated CMV infection as well as a matching HLA type. Study-level results: It was HLA-C-restricted CMV-specific TCR beta clonotypes that dominated the response ex vivo.

This CDR3 is 16 amino acids long. Germline CDR1 is SEHNR and CDR2 is FQNEAQ (reference sequence). Trimming took 4 bases from V and 0 from J, leaving 10 bases between them. This clonotype was detected ten times or more. Its antigen is as yet unknown. A single record per CDR3 protein comes from TCRdb applying MiXCR to the reads. Of approximately 71,000 distinct CDR3 sequences listed, over 3.5% are singletons. This chain joins TRBV7-9 and TRBJ2-6, with TRBD2 as a possible D gene (5 bases). This clonotype was sampled from a human donor in good health (CMV status not recorded). Some clones in this sample may be carry-over from other donors' samples. Sequenced sample: PBMCs. The CDR3 is CASSSRGDSGANVLTF. The CDR3 DNA reads TGTGCCAGCAGCTCCCGGGGTGACTCTGGGGCCAACGTCCTGACTTTC.